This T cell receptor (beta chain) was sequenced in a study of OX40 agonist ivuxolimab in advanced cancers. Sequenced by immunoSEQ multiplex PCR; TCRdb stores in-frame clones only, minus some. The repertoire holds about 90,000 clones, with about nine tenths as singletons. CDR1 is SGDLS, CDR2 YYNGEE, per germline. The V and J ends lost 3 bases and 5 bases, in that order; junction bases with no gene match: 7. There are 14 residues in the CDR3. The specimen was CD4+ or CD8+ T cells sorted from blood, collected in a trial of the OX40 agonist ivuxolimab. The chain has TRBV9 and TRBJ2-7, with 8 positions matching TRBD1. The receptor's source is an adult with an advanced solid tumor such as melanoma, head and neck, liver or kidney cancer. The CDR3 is CASSASTGVHEQYF. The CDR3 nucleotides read TGTGCCAGCAGCGCCTCGACAGGGGTCCACGAGCAGTACTTC.